One sample yielded the 4 T cell receptor beta chains listed below, sequenced in a study of T cell repertoires in cytomegalovirus infection. TCRdb re-called the reads with MiXCR, one entry per CDR3 protein. The sample lists around 710,000 distinct CDR3 sequences, almost 30% occurring once. Their recognized antigens are unknown. The sample in question was cultured CD8+ T cells from PBMCs, obtained from culture after CMV antigen stimulation. Receptors were obtained from a human donor in good health (CMV status not recorded). Some clones in this sample may be carry-over from other donors' samples.

This CDR3 is CASSRGGSGEKLFF. The CDR3 bases are TGTGCCAGCAGTCGAGGGGGCTCGGGTGAAAAACTGTTTTTT. The rearrangement uses TRBV28 and TRBJ1-4; 7 nucleotides match TRBD1. V shed 5 bases, J shed 7 bases, and the junction held 7 bases outside the gene matches. This CDR3 has 14 amino acids. From germline, CDR1 is MDHEN and CDR2 SYDVKM. The full variable domain, completed using reference TRBV28 and TRBJ1-4, is DVKVTQSSRYLVKRTGEKVFLECVQDMDHENMFWYRQDPGLGLRLIYFSYDVKMKEKGDIPEGYSVSREKKERFSLILESASTNQTSMYLCASSRGGSGEKLFFGSGTQLSVL.

This clonotype was seen more than once but under ten times. V usage is TRBV10-3 and J usage is TRBJ2-7; a possible D gene is TRBD1 (6 bases). The germline V and J ends were trimmed by 10 bases and 2 bases, with 18 bases remaining between them. Germline values: CDR1 ENHRY, CDR2 SYGVKD. This CDR3 comprises 14 residues. The CDR3, as DNA: TGTGCCACAGGGGACAACGCCCTCCCCTACGAGCAGTACGTC. Amino acids: CATGDNALPYEQYV.

The V gene is TRBV6-8, the J gene TRBJ2-1, with 7 bases matching TRBD2. Germline trimming cut 6 bases from V and 6 bases from J; bases unmatched to any gene: 8. The CDR3 has 14 residues. Germline-derived CDR1 and CDR2 are MNHGY and SAAAGT. CDR3 region: CASSNEGLLNEQFF. Written as DNA, the CDR3 is TGTGCCAGCAGCAACGAGGGACTACTCAATGAGCAGTTCTTC.

This clonotype was observed a few times. CDR3 loop: CASSMSSDHNSPLHF. CDR3 bases: TGTGCCAGTAGTATGTCAAGCGACCATAATTCACCCCTCCACTTT. The rearrangement links TRBV19 to TRBJ1-6; D is undetermined. CDR1 and CDR2 (germline): LNHDA, SQIVND (reference sequence). Trimming took off 3 bases at V and 5 bases at J, with 11 bases between the two ends. The CDR3 has 15 residues.